These 27 T cell receptor beta chains were all obtained from the same sample, sequenced in a study of control samples from healthy donors and cancer patients. Clones were read by immunoSEQ multiplex PCR, and TCRdb kept only the in-frame ones, dropping some. This table has 230,000 or so clones, about 95% appearing once. Specimen: blood. These receptor sequences come from a man aged 50-60 years in good health.

The chain employs TRBV5-1 and TRBJ1-2; maybe TRBD1 (5 bases). Germline lookup yields CDR1 SGHRS and CDR2 YFSETQ. Trimming took 0 bases from V and 2 from J, leaving 8 bases between them. The CDR3 length is 14 residues. DNA of the CDR3: TGCGCCAGCAGCTTGGAGGGGCAGAACTATGGCTACACCTTC. Translated, it gives CASSLEGQNYGYTF.

In DNA form, the CDR3 reads TGTGCCAGCGGAAGACAGGGGGCAAGGGATACGCAGTATTTT. Its translation: CASGRQGARDTQYF. The rearrangement joins TRBV11-3 to TRBJ2-3; 10 nucleotides agree with TRBD1. The germline V gene encodes CDR1 SGHNT and CDR2 YENEEA. The length of the CDR3 is 14 residues. V was pared by 8 bases and J by 6 bases, with 8 bases of the junction left unmatched.

The chain has TRBV3-1 (or the pseudogene TRBV3-2) and TRBJ1-1; 8 bases align to TRBD1. CDR3 length: 15 residues. CDR1 and CDR2 from the germline V gene are LGHDT and YNNKEL (reference sequence). The ends lost 7 bases at V and 2 bases at J; junction bases unmatched: 9. CDR3 DNA: TGTGCCAGCACCCGAACAGGGGGAATTAACACTGAAGCTTTCTTT. This gives the protein CASTRTGGINTEAFF.

This clone was detected only a few times. The V call is TRBV6-5, the J call TRBJ1-6; possible D gene TRBD1, 6 bases. V shed 2 bases and J shed 7 bases, with 12 bases lying between them. This CDR3 region has 15 residues. Germline V gives CDR1 MNHEY, CDR2 SVGAGI. The CDR3 DNA sequence: TGTGCCAGCAGTTACGTTGGACAGAAAAATTCACCCCTCCACTTT. Translation: CASSYVGQKNSPLHF.

This CDR3 is CASSLGGGGNTIYF. In nucleotides, the CDR3 is TGTGCCAGCTCCTTAGGGGGAGGGGGAAACACCATATATTTT. The V and J genes are TRBV9 and TRBJ1-3; possible D gene TRBD1, 6 bases. The germline gives CDR1 SGDLS, CDR2 YYNGEE. The CDR3 has 14 residues. Between the trimmed V and J ends, which lost 7 bases and 4 bases, there was a span of 15 bases.

The rearrangement joins TRBV30 to TRBJ1-2; D is unresolved. The germline V gene encodes CDR1 GTSNPN and CDR2 SVGIG (reference sequence). Trimming shortened V by 5 bases and J by 8 bases, and 15 bases separated the two germline ends. The CDR3 extends over 12 amino acids. The CDR3 nucleotides read TGTGCCTGGCGAGCCTTGTTGGGGGGCTACACCTTC. Translating it yields CAWRALLGGYTF.

The V call is TRBV5-5, the J call TRBJ2-7; D is unclear. The length of the CDR3 is 12 residues. The V gene's germline CDR1 is SGHKS and CDR2 YYEKEE (reference sequence). V was clipped by 0 bases and J by 3 bases, with 4 bases between them. Here the CDR3 reads CASSLEVYEQYF. In nucleotides, the CDR3 is TGTGCCAGCAGCTTGGAAGTCTACGAGCAGTACTTC.

The genes are TRBV6-6 and TRBJ2-5; D perhaps matches TRBD2 (7 bases). CDR1 is MNHNY, CDR2 SVGAGI, per germline (reference sequence). CDR3 length equals 16 residues. V was trimmed by 10 bases and J by 5 bases, leaving 26 bases between them. CDR3 in DNA: TGTGCCACCGCCCCGGGCGGGGGCCTATCTGGGGAGACCCAGTACTTC. Residues: CATAPGGGLSGETQYF.

This chain connects TRBV19 to TRBJ1-1; 8 bases are a match to TRBD1. This CDR3 has 13 amino acids. The germline V gene has CDR1 LNHDA and CDR2 SQIVND (reference sequence). Trimming at V came to 5 bases and at J to 5 bases, leaving 4 bases not matched to a gene. CDR3 sequence reads: CASSWTGKTEAFF. CDR3 in DNA: TGTGCCAGTAGTTGGACAGGGAAAACTGAAGCTTTCTTT. The variable domain in full, completed from reference TRBV19 and TRBJ1-1, reads DGGITQSPKYLFRKEGQNVTLSCEQNLNHDAMYWYRQDPGQGLRLIYYSQIVNDFQKGDIAEGYSVSREKKESFPLTVTSAQKNPTAFYLCASSWTGKTEAFFGQGTRLTVV.

The chain carries TRBV25-1 and TRBJ1-2; maybe TRBD1 (6 bases). CDR3 length equals 14 residues. The V end was cut by 0 bases, the J end by 7 bases, with 12 bases between. Germline V gene sequence: CDR1 MGHDK, CDR2 SYGVNS. CDR3 amino acids: CASSEYGGPSGYTF. CDR3 sequence (DNA): TGTGCCAGCAGTGAATATGGGGGCCCCAGTGGCTACACCTTC.

The genes are TRBV2 and TRBJ1-3; D is unclear. Trimming cost V 6 bases and J 2 bases, with 11 bases left between them. The germline V gene encodes CDR1 SNHLY and CDR2 FYNNEI. This CDR3 is built from 14 residues. For the CDR3, the DNA is TGTGCCAGCAGGAGGACGGTTGCTGGAAACACCATATATTTT. Amino acid sequence: CASRRTVAGNTIYF.

This chain uses TRBV18 with TRBJ1-1, with TRBD1 identical over 8 bases. The V and J ends lost 3 bases and 3 bases, in that order; junction bases with no gene match: 9. Germline CDR1 and CDR2: KGHSH and LQKENI. The CDR3 has 16 amino acids. The CDR3 reads CASSPLTGAGDTEAFF. The CDR3 coding sequence is TGTGCCAGCTCACCCTTGACAGGGGCAGGGGACACTGAAGCTTTCTTT.

V is TRBV18 and J is TRBJ2-7; D gene uncertain. Germline CDR1 is KGHSH and CDR2 is LQKENI. This CDR3 region has 12 residues. Trimming took off 5 bases at V and 2 bases at J, with 7 bases between the two ends. The CDR3 here is CASSERTYEQYF. The CDR3 DNA reads TGTGCCAGCTCAGAACGGACCTACGAGCAGTACTTC. Combining the CDR3 with reference TRBV18 and TRBJ2-7 gives the whole variable domain NAGVMQNPRHLVRRRGQEARLRCSPMKGHSHVYWYRQLPEEGLKFMVYLQKENIIDESGMPKERFSAEFPKEGPSILRIQQVVRGDSAAYFCASSERTYEQYFGPGTRLTVT.

The chain carries TRBV6-5 and TRBJ1-2, with D unclear. The CDR3 consists of 13 residues. Germline-derived CDR1 and CDR2 are MNHEY and SVGAGI. V lost 3 bases, J lost 0 bases, and 5 bases lay in between. CDR3 protein: CASSYRSNYGYTF. The CDR3 DNA reads TGTGCCAGCAGTTATAGATCTAACTATGGCTACACCTTC.

The chain combines TRBV7-8 with TRBJ2-2; 14 nucleotides match TRBD2. The CDR3 spans 17 residues. V lost 6 bases to trimming and J lost 2 bases; unmatched junction nucleotides: 5. The germline V gene encodes CDR1 SGHVS and CDR2 FQNEAQ. The CDR3 reads CASRPGLAGGNTGELFF. CDR3 nucleotide sequence: TGTGCCAGCAGACCCGGACTAGCGGGGGGTAACACCGGGGAGCTGTTTTTT.

This clone has only one observation. The chain links TRBV2 to TRBJ1-5; D not certain. The CDR3 runs to 11 residues. Per germline, CDR1 SNHLY and CDR2 FYNNEI. The V end was cut by 8 bases, the J end by 11 bases, with 13 bases between. The CDR3 is CASSESWTQHF. The CDR3, as DNA: TGTGCCAGCTCCGAGTCCTGGACCCAGCATTTT. Looking up the rest from reference TRBV2 and TRBJ1-5 gives the full variable domain: EPEVTQTPSHQVTQMGQEVILRCVPISNHLYFYWYRQILGQKVEFLVSFYNNEISEKSEIFDDQFSVERPDGSNFTLKIRSTKLEDSAMYFCASSESWTQHFGDGTRLSIL.

This rearrangement joins TRBV5-1 to TRBJ1-1, with 7 bases aligning to TRBD1. Trimming cost V 4 bases and J 11 bases; bases outside gene matches: 11. Germline CDR1 reads SGHRS; CDR2 reads YFSETQ. The CDR3 is made up of 13 amino acids. CDR3 DNA sequence: TGCGCCAGCAGCGCGGGGACAGTGACTGGGGCTTTCTTT. Translation gives CASSAGTVTGAFF.

The gene calls are TRBV19 and TRBJ2-5; no definite D call. The CDR3 runs 15 residues. The germline V gene encodes CDR1 LNHDA and CDR2 SQIVND (reference sequence). V lost 3 bases to trimming and J lost 0 bases, with 11 bases between them. The CDR3 region is CASSIGSGYQETQYF. For the CDR3, the DNA is TGTGCCAGTAGTATTGGTTCCGGGTACCAAGAGACCCAGTACTTC.

This rearrangement joins TRBV30 to TRBJ1-1; D is undetermined. The germline V gene encodes CDR1 GTSNPN and CDR2 SVGIG (reference sequence). The CDR3 runs 15 residues. V was cut by 0 bases and J by 5 bases, with 16 bases left in between. CDR3 in amino acids: CAWSVLPLVRTEAFF. The CDR3 DNA reads TGTGCCTGGAGTGTACTCCCCTTGGTACGAACTGAAGCTTTCTTT.

This chain joins TRBV19 and TRBJ1-2; no reliable D call. V gave up 3 bases and J gave up 9 bases, with 17 bases separating them. Per the germline V gene, CDR1 is LNHDA and CDR2 is SQIVND (reference sequence). The CDR3 is 14 amino acids. Here the CDR3 reads CASSIRQALSSYTF. The CDR3 DNA reads TGTGCCAGTAGTATTCGTCAGGCACTTAGCAGCTACACCTTC.

The J gene is TRBJ1-5, the V gene TRBV2; tentative D call: TRBD1 (6 bases). The CDR3 has 15 amino acids. Trimming shortened V by 1 base and J by 6 bases, and 13 bases separated the two germline ends. Germline CDR1 reads SNHLY; CDR2 reads FYNNEI. CDR3: CASSEGAGASQPQHF. CDR3 nucleotide sequence: TGTGCCAGCAGTGAAGGGGCGGGGGCGAGTCAGCCCCAGCATTTT.

This chain joins TRBV9 and TRBJ1-2; unclear D gene. Germline CDR1 reads SGDLS; CDR2 reads YYNGEE. V was clipped by 4 bases and J by 4 bases, with 17 bases between them. The CDR3 is 15 residues long. This chain's CDR3 is CASSLAGFEGYGYTF. The CDR3 nucleotides read TGTGCCAGCAGCCTCGCAGGATTCGAAGGCTATGGCTACACCTTC.

The chain joins TRBV5-4 to TRBJ1-3, with D possibly being TRBD1 (6 bases). Trimming cost V 4 bases and J 3 bases, with 17 bases left between them. CDR1 and CDR2 (germline): SGHNT, YYREEE (reference sequence). This CDR3 contains 16 residues. In nucleotides, the CDR3 is TGTGCCAGCAGCGCCACCGGGGGCGCGTATGGAAACACCATATATTTT. Translating it yields CASSATGGAYGNTIYF.

The chain uses TRBV2 and TRBJ2-4; tentative D call: TRBD2 (5 bases). V was shortened by 8 bases and J by 8 bases, with 13 bases between the two germline ends. The CDR3 runs 12 residues. Germline assignment: CDR1 SNHLY and CDR2 FYNNEI. CDR3 bases: TGTGCCAGCGGGAGTGAGGGATACATTCAGTACTTC. The encoded protein is CASGSEGYIQYF.

The chain has TRBV11-2 and TRBJ1-3; a possible D gene is TRBD1 (6 bases). V was pared by 6 bases and J by 4 bases, with 16 bases between. The CDR3 contains 15 residues. CDR1 SGHAT and CDR2 FQNNGV come from the germline V gene. CDR3 in DNA: TGTGCCAGCAGGCGATGGGGGCGCCGGGGAAACACCATATATTTT. It specifies CASRRWGRRGNTIYF.

This clone appeared once. The V and J genes are TRBV11-2 and TRBJ1-4, with TRBD1 matching over 7 bases. CDR1 and CDR2 from the germline V gene are SGHAT and FQNNGV. V lost 3 bases and J lost 0; bases outside the gene matches: 4. The CDR3 spans 16 residues. The CDR3 loop reads CASSLTGQTTNEKLFF. CDR3 coding DNA: TGTGCCAGCAGCTTGACAGGGCAAACAACTAATGAAAAACTGTTTTTT.

This sequence joins TRBV30 and TRBJ2-5; maybe TRBD2 (5 bases). V lost 8 bases to trimming and J lost 7 bases, with 23 bases between them. The germline V gene has CDR1 GTSNPN and CDR2 SVGIG (reference sequence). This CDR3 region has 14 residues. CDR3 sequence reads: CATQSPGSSGTQYF. Here the CDR3 DNA reads TGTGCCACCCAGAGCCCGGGGTCCTCGGGGACCCAGTACTTC.